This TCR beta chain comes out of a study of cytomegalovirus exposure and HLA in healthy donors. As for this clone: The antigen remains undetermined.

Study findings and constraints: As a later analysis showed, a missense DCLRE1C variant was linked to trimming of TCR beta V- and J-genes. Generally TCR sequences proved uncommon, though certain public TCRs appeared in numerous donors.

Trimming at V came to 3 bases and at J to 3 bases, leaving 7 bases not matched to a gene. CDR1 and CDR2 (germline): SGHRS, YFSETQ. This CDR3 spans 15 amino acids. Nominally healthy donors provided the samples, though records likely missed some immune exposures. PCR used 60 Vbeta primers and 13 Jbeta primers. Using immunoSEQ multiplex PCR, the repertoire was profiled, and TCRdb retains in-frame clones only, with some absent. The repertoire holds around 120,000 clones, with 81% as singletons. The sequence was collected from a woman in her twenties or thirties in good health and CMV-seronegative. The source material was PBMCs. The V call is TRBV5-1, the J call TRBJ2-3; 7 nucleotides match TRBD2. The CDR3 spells CASSSGLVGTDTQYF. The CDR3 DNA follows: TGCGCCAGCAGCTCCGGACTAGTCGGTACAGATACGCAGTATTTT.